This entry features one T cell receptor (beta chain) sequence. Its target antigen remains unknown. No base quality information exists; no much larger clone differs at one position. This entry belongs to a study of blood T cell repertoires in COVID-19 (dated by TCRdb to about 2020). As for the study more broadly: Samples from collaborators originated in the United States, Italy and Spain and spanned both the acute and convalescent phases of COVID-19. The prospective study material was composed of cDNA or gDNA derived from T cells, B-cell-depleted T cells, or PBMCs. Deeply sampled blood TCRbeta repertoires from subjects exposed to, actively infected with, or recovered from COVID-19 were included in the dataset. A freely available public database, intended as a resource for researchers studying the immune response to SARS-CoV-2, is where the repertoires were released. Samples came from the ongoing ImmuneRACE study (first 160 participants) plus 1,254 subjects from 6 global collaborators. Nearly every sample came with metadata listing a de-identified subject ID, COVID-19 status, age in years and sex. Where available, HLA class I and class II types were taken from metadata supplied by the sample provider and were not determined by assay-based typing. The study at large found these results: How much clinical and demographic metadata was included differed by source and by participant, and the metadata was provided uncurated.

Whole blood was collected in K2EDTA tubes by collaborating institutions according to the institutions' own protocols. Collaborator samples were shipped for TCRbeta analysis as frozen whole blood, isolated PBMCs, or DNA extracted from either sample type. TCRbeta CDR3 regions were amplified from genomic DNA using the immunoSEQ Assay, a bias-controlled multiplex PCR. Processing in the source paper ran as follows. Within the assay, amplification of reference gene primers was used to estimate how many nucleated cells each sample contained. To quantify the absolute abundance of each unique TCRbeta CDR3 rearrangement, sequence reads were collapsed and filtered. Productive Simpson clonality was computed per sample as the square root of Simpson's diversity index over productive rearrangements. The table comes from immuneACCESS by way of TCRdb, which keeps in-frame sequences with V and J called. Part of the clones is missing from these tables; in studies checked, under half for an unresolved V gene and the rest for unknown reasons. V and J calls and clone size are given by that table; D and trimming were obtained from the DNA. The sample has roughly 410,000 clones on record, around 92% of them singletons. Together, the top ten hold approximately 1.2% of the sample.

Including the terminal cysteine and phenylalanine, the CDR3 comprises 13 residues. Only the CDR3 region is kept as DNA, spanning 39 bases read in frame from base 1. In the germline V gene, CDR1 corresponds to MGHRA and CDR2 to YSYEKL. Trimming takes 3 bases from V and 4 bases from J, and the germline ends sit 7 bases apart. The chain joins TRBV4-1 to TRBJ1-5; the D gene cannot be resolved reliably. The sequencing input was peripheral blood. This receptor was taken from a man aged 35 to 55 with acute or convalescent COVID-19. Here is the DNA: TGCGCCAGCAGCCAGTCCCCAAATCAGCCCCAGCATTTT. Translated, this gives CASSQSPNQPQHF.